The present T cell receptor beta chain was sequenced within a study of T-cell memory formation after mild COVID-19. As for the study in general: Largely donor-specific TCR clusters were found.

This clonotype was detected only a few times. The CDR3 runs 14 residues. Germline V gene data show CDR1 as SGHRS and CDR2 as YFSETQ. V gave up 0 bases and J gave up 5 bases; unmatched junction bases: 4. TCRdb recomputed calls from the 5' RACE reads with MiXCR, one row per CDR3 protein. The table shows hundreds of thousands of distinct CDR3 sequences, with about a fifth occurring only once. V and J are TRBV5-1 and TRBJ2-7, with 8 bases fitting TRBD1. This sequence originates from an adult woman who had mild COVID-19 (a few samples of this study predate the infection). Cell type and time point are not known. Material: PBMCs or a T cell subset sorted from them (not recorded which). The CDR3 DNA reads as TGCGCCAGCAGCTTGGGGACAGGGATCAACGAGCAGTACTTC. Its translation: CASSLGTGINEQYF.